This T cell receptor (beta chain) was recovered during a study of T cell responses to AZD1222 COVID-19 vaccine. Across the whole study: The analysis combined second doses at about 4 or about 12 weeks.

Here immunoSEQ multiplex PCR was the method, and the copy in TCRdb shows in-frame clones only, minus some. Here the sample spans about 93,000 clones, about 86% being singletons. The V and J ends lost 8 bases and 3 bases, in that order; junction bases with no gene match: 1. Looked up from germline, CDR1 is MDHEN and CDR2 is SYDVKM. The CDR3 sequence is 12 residues long. Findings of the study overall: It was only a handful of AZD1222 recipients who were seropositive at baseline. Nearly half of unique spike-specific TCRs reportedly avoided B.1.351 and B.1.1.7 mutated regions.

Remarks on this clone: Its antigen is not known.

The source is an adult in good health. This sample comprised peripheral blood, obtained on day 0 of AZD1222 vaccination. The chain combines TRBV28 with TRBJ1-1; 9 bases are shared with TRBD1. CDR3 sequence: CASDRGYTEAFF. The CDR3 DNA follows: TGTGCCAGCGACAGGGGGTACACTGAAGCTTTCTTT.